The sequence of this T cell receptor beta chain was determined in a study of Graves' ophthalmopathy and Graves' hyperthyroidism. The length of the CDR3 is 17 residues. The junction had 13 bases not matched to a gene; V was cut back by 1 base and J by 7 bases. The germline gives CDR1 SQVTM, CDR2 ANQGSEA. This clonotype was seen more than once but under ten times. The antigen is not known. Among the exclusions were patients with other autoimmune diseases, uncontrolled infections, pregnancy or lactation. Orbital computed tomography, thyroid ultrasound, TRAb, serum thyroxine and clinical symptoms formed the basis of diagnosis. The authors amplified TCR beta CDR3 regions, and they did so from RNA transcripts for repertoire sequencing. In the first round, RT-PCR was carried out with HTBI primers, and a multiplex PCR formed the second round. Each CDR3 protein gets one entry after TCRdb re-called the multiplex PCR reads with MiXCR. This table has 400,000 to 450,000 distinct CDR3 sequences, 20% to 25% appearing once.

Findings of the study overall: In blood appeared most of the expanded thyroid clonotypes whose frequency exceeded 0.001.

Sequencing was performed on peripheral blood. The chain combines TRBV29-1 with TRBJ2-2; TRBD2 aligns across 9 bases. The receptor's source is a young woman with stable Graves' hyperthyroidism. The CDR3: CSVEGSTSGAPRGELFF. The CDR3 DNA reads TGCAGCGTTGAAGGTTCGACTAGCGGAGCACCCCGCGGGGAGCTGTTTTTT.